Below, 30 T cell receptor beta chains from the same sample are listed, as sequenced in a study of T-cell memory formation after mild COVID-19. TCRdb analysed the 5' RACE reads with MiXCR anew, one entry per CDR3 protein. The sample carries hundreds of thousands of distinct CDR3 sequences, 28% recorded once. The sequenced sample was PBMCs or a T cell subset sorted from them (not recorded which). The receptors come from an adult woman who had mild COVID-19 (a few samples of this study predate the infection). Cell type and time point are not known.

This clonotype appeared a few times. The chain joins TRBV6-5 to TRBJ2-7; TRBD1 or TRBD2 may be the D gene (5 bases each). Per germline, CDR1 MNHEY and CDR2 SVGAGI. V dropped 2 bases and J dropped 4 bases, with 18 bases sitting between them. The CDR3 is made up of 16 amino acids. CDR3 sequence (DNA): TGTGCCAGCAGTTACAGAGGGCAGGGCGAGGGGTACGAGCAGTACTTC. Translated: CASSYRGQGEGYEQYF.

This chain links TRBV6-5 with TRBJ1-2, with TRBD1 matching over 7 bases. Germline CDR1 is MNHEY and CDR2 is SVGAGI. The V and J ends lost 4 bases and 6 bases, in that order; junction bases with no gene match: 11. This CDR3 is 15 amino acids long. CDR3 amino acids: CASSFSGTVGNGYTF. CDR3 nucleotides: TGTGCCAGCAGTTTCTCCGGGACAGTTGGTAATGGCTACACCTTC.

The CDR3 sequence is CSVESGYPHEQYF. The CDR3 coding sequence is TGCAGCGTTGAGTCGGGTTACCCCCACGAGCAGTACTTC. V gene TRBV29-1 combines with J gene TRBJ2-7; D is unresolved. The V gene's germline CDR1 is SQVTM and CDR2 ANQGSEA. The length of the CDR3 is 13 residues. Between the trimmed V and J ends, which lost 3 bases and 5 bases, there was a span of 14 bases.

The rearrangement uses TRBV18 and TRBJ1-1; tentative D call: TRBD1 (5 bases). This CDR3 comprises 15 residues. Germline CDR1 KGHSH, CDR2 LQKENI. V lost 0 bases, J lost 1 base, and 9 bases lay in between. In nucleotides, the CDR3 is TGTGCCAGCTCACCACCGAGGGGATCGAACACTGAAGCTTTCTTT. This codes for CASSPPRGSNTEAFF.

This chain uses TRBV29-1 with TRBJ1-1, with TRBD1 matching 8 bases. J gave up 4 bases and V 4 bases, and 8 bases lay outside the gene matches. The CDR3 spans 14 residues. From germline, CDR1 is SQVTM and CDR2 ANQGSEA. Written as DNA, the CDR3 is TGCAGCGTTGCGGGGACAGGAGGTATCACTGAAGCTTTCTTT. This encodes CSVAGTGGITEAFF.

The chain is built from TRBV5-1 and TRBJ2-5; 10 bases map to TRBD2. Germline V lookup: CDR1 SGHRS, CDR2 YFSETQ. This CDR3 comprises 15 residues. J lost 3 bases, V lost 3 bases, and 5 bases had no gene match. Here the CDR3 DNA reads TGCGCCAGCAGCTACCTAGGACTAGCGGAAGAGACCCAGTACTTC. Protein sequence: CASSYLGLAEETQYF.

The chain uses TRBV14 and TRBJ2-1; D unclear. This CDR3 contains 15 residues. Trimming shortened V by 5 bases and J by 4 bases, and 15 bases separated the two germline ends. Germline V gene data show CDR1 as SGHDN and CDR2 as FVKESK. CDR3 protein: CASSVEDGIYNEQFF. Here the CDR3 DNA reads TGTGCCAGCAGCGTCGAGGACGGAATATACAATGAGCAGTTCTTC.

A few counts support this clonotype. This sequence joins TRBV20-1 and TRBJ2-7; the match to TRBD2 covers 9 bases. There are 15 residues in the CDR3. V lost 6 bases, J lost 1 base, and 10 bases stayed unmatched. Germline loops: CDR1 DFQATT, CDR2 SNEGSKA (reference sequence). The CDR3 spells CSADPGTSISYEQYF. The CDR3 DNA reads as TGCAGTGCGGACCCCGGGACTAGCATATCCTACGAGCAGTACTTC.

The genes are TRBV4-1 and TRBJ2-3; TRBD2 matches 16 bases. Per the germline V gene, CDR1 is MGHRA and CDR2 is YSYEKL. V was clipped by 2 bases and J by 0 bases; unmatched bases: 11. The CDR3 totals 21 residues. The CDR3 region has the DNA TGCGCCAGCAGCCAACCTCCCCCAGGGACTAGCGGGGGGGCGAGCACAGATACGCAGTATTTT. It codes for CASSQPPPGTSGGASTDTQYF.

This clonotype appeared a few times. V is TRBV6-2 or TRBV6-3 and J is TRBJ1-1, with TRBD1 identical over 7 bases. The CDR3 spans 12 residues. J was trimmed by 7 bases and V by 6 bases; bases with no gene match: 5. Looked up from germline, CDR1 is MNHEY and CDR2 is SVGEGT. The CDR3 loop is CASRNRGGEAFF. Here the CDR3 DNA reads TGTGCCAGCAGAAACAGGGGTGGTGAAGCTTTCTTT.

The chain uses TRBV27 and TRBJ2-3, with D unresolved. Trimming shortened V by 5 bases and J by 0 bases, and 18 bases separated the two germline ends. Germline CDR1 MNHEY, CDR2 SMNVEV (reference sequence). The CDR3 contains 17 residues. CDR3 in amino acids: CASSRSPRVWSTDTQYF. Written as DNA, the CDR3 is TGTGCCAGCAGTCGCAGCCCCCGGGTCTGGAGCACAGATACGCAGTATTTT.

The gene calls are TRBV30 and TRBJ2-5; tentatively, D is TRBD2 (6 bases). The CDR3 is made up of 15 amino acids. With 2 bases removed from V and 1 base from J, the gap between germline ends came to 14 bases. CDR1 and CDR2 (germline): GTSNPN, SVGIG (reference sequence). The CDR3: CAWSSLPGVQETQYF. The CDR3 DNA sequence: TGTGCCTGGAGTTCATTACCGGGGGTCCAAGAGACCCAGTACTTC.

The table lists this clonotype with a few counts. This chain links TRBV11-2 with TRBJ1-2, with TRBD1 identical over 12 bases. CDR3 length: 14 amino acids. CDR1 and CDR2 (germline): SGHAT, FQNNGV. Germline trimming cut 6 bases from V and 4 bases from J; bases unmatched to any gene: 3. The chain's CDR3 is CASRGQGASYGYTF. The CDR3 DNA reads TGTGCCAGCAGGGGACAGGGGGCTTCCTATGGCTACACCTTC. Drawing the rest from reference TRBV11-2 and TRBJ1-2, the complete variable domain is EAGVAQSPRYKIIEKRQSVAFWCNPISGHATLYWYQQILGQGPKLLIQFQNNGVVDDSQLPKDRFSAERLKGVDSTLKIQPAKLEDSAVYLCASRGQGASYGYTFGSGTRLTVV.

The rearrangement links TRBV12-3 or TRBV12-4 to TRBJ2-3; perhaps TRBD2 as D (5 bases). CDR3 length: 15 amino acids. V was clipped by 3 bases and J by 1 base, with 11 bases between them. This chain's CDR3 is CASSFERSRTDTQYF. The CDR3 DNA reads as TGTGCCAGCAGTTTCGAGCGGAGCCGCACAGATACGCAGTATTTT.

The J gene is TRBJ2-1, the V gene TRBV5-1; D gene unclear. The germline V gene has CDR1 SGHRS and CDR2 YFSETQ. V gave up 1 base and J gave up 4 bases, with 9 bases separating them. The CDR3 has 14 amino acids. The CDR3 protein is CASSLLSSYNEQFF. In DNA form, the CDR3 reads TGCGCCAGCAGCTTGCTATCCTCATACAATGAGCAGTTCTTC.

This clonotype was observed a few times. The rearrangement links TRBV12-3 or TRBV12-4 to TRBJ2-3; tentatively, D is TRBD1 (6 bases). CDR3 length equals 13 residues. V dropped 4 bases and J dropped 5 bases, with 10 bases sitting between them. CDR3 in amino acids: CASSSNREDTQYF. For the CDR3, the DNA is TGTGCCAGCAGTTCCAACAGGGAAGATACGCAGTATTTT.

The V call is TRBV2, the J call TRBJ1-2; no firm D call. This CDR3 is 16 amino acids long. Trimming removed 5 bases at V and 8 bases at J, with 24 bases between. Germline V gene sequence: CDR1 SNHLY, CDR2 FYNNEI. CDR3 nucleotide sequence: TGTGCCAGCAGTCTTTCGTGGCAGTCGGAATTGCGAGGCTACACCTTC. Its translation is CASSLSWQSELRGYTF.

The chain joins TRBV19 to TRBJ1-1; D is uncertain. Trimming cost V 1 base and J 0 bases, with 3 bases left between them. This CDR3 region has 13 residues. From germline, CDR1 is LNHDA and CDR2 SQIVND (reference sequence). CDR3 nucleotide sequence: TGTGCCAGTAGTATAGCAGTGAACACTGAAGCTTTCTTT. It codes for CASSIAVNTEAFF.

This clonotype is a singleton in its sample. The CDR3, as DNA: TGTGCCAGCAGTCGGGGGGCCAGAGGCCGTCAAGAGACCCAGTACTTC. Encoded protein: CASSRGARGRQETQYF. The chain uses TRBV7-3 and TRBJ2-5; the D gene is possibly TRBD2 (7 bases). The CDR3 is 16 residues long. Germline loops: CDR1 SGHTA, CDR2 FQGTGA. The V gene lost 6 bases and the J gene lost 2 bases, with 19 bases spanning the gap.

This clonotype showed up just a few times. The chain employs TRBV7-9 and TRBJ1-2, with a possible D match to TRBD1 (6 bases). The CDR3 sequence is 14 residues long. Per germline, CDR1 SEHNR and CDR2 FQNEAQ (reference sequence). With 2 bases removed from V and 6 bases from J, the gap between germline ends came to 13 bases. CDR3 loop: CASSLIGGADGYTF. CDR3 nucleotide sequence: TGTGCCAGCAGCTTAATCGGGGGCGCGGATGGCTACACCTTC.

This clonotype appeared once. This rearrangement joins TRBV20-1 to TRBJ2-7; TRBD2 aligns across 9 bases. CDR3 size: 15 residues. With V trimmed by 5 bases and J by 0 bases, 8 bases remained unmatched. Germline V gene sequence: CDR1 DFQATT, CDR2 SNEGSKA (reference sequence). CDR3 sequence (DNA): TGCAGTGCTTCAGGCGGGGGGGCGAGCTCCTACGAGCAGTACTTC. It translates to CSASGGGASSYEQYF.

The V call is TRBV4-3, the J call TRBJ1-2; no firm D call. Trimming removed 8 bases from V and 5 bases from J, with 24 bases in between. The CDR3 spans 16 residues. Germline assignment: CDR1 LGHNA and CDR2 YSLEER. CDR3 DNA sequence: TGCGCCAGCGCTACGCTAGGACCCTCCGGGCTTTATGGCTACACCTTC. Translated: CASATLGPSGLYGYTF.

The chain uses TRBV5-1 and TRBJ1-1; 8 bases fit TRBD1. J was trimmed by 1 base and V by 4 bases; bases with no gene match: 6. The CDR3 totals 15 residues. The germline gives CDR1 SGHRS, CDR2 YFSETQ. Written as DNA, the CDR3 is TGCGCCAGCAGCACAGGACAGGGCCCGAACACTGAAGCTTTCTTT. Translated: CASSTGQGPNTEAFF.

This rearrangement joins TRBV2 to TRBJ2-7, with D tentatively TRBD1 or TRBD2 (5 bases each). Germline values: CDR1 SNHLY, CDR2 FYNNEI. V was clipped by 7 bases and J by 7 bases, with 14 bases between them. This CDR3 region has 12 residues. Here the CDR3 DNA reads TGTGCCAGCACCCCCGGGACGCTGGAGCAGTACTTC. Its translation: CASTPGTLEQYF.

This rearrangement joins TRBV12-3 or TRBV12-4 to TRBJ2-2; D not certain. CDR3 length: 13 amino acids. V was shortened by 4 bases and J by 4 bases, with 7 bases between the two germline ends. CDR3 amino acids: CASSSTLTGELFF. The CDR3, as DNA: TGTGCCAGCAGTTCCACTCTCACCGGGGAGCTGTTTTTT.

This clonotype showed up just a few times. The chain recombines TRBV7-3 with TRBJ2-7; D unresolved. This CDR3 has 8 amino acids. CDR1 SGHTA and CDR2 FQGTGA come from the germline V gene. V was clipped by 8 bases and J by 6 bases, with 2 bases between them. The CDR3 here is CASVEQYF. The CDR3 DNA is TGTGCCAGCGTCGAGCAGTACTTC.

The rearrangement links TRBV4-1 to TRBJ1-6; D is possibly TRBD1 (5 bases). The CDR3 runs 16 residues. Germline V gene lookup returns CDR1 MGHRA and CDR2 YSYEKL. V dropped 3 bases and J dropped 9 bases, with 18 bases sitting between them. The CDR3 DNA is TGCGCCAGCAGCCAGTTTGGGGGGACCGAAGCTTCACCCCTCCACTTT. Its translation: CASSQFGGTEASPLHF.

The table lists this clonotype with a few counts. This chain links TRBV24-1 with TRBJ2-1, with D perhaps matching TRBD1 or TRBD2 (6 bases each). The germline CDR1 and CDR2 sequences are KGHDR and SFDVKD. The CDR3 covers 17 residues. V was clipped by 5 bases and J by 0 bases, with 16 bases between them. This chain's CDR3 is CATSGVGGGSSYNEQFF. The CDR3, as DNA: TGTGCCACCAGTGGTGTTGGAGGGGGTAGCTCCTACAATGAGCAGTTCTTC.

A few counts support this clonotype. This chain joins TRBV7-2 and TRBJ2-7; possibly TRBD2 for D (6 bases). There are 14 residues in the CDR3. Per the germline V gene, CDR1 is SGHTA and CDR2 is FQGNSA. V was shortened by 4 bases and J by 3 bases, with 13 bases between the two germline ends. The CDR3 loop is CASSSGRQNYEQYF. In nucleotides, the CDR3 is TGTGCCAGCAGCTCTGGGAGGCAGAACTACGAGCAGTACTTC.

V usage is TRBV10-3 and J usage is TRBJ2-1; 8 nucleotides match TRBD2. This CDR3 has 14 amino acids. Germline lookup yields CDR1 ENHRY and CDR2 SYGVKD. V dropped 10 bases and J dropped 8; count of bases not matched to a gene: 13. CDR3 sequence: CATADSGRMDEQFF. As DNA, the CDR3 is TGTGCCACCGCCGACAGCGGGAGAATGGATGAGCAGTTCTTC.